This TCR beta chain is drawn from a study of shared clonotypes between healthy human individuals. Background on the study: The study drew on a couple of women and a few men aged 18 to 49 as donors. Broader study findings: Sequencing depth was expected to affect clonotype sharing among donors. Relative to clonotypes present in all four donors, those not shared had lower generation probabilities.

How the authors handled the data: Filtering differed, since immunoSEQ gave only junction sequences and no quality scores. Clones were sequenced by immunoSEQ multiplex PCR, and TCRdb holds only the in-frame ones, with some missing. Clonal size and the V and J genes are those of that table, whereas D and trimming came from the DNA. The data hold about 2.4 million clones, with more than 85% observed a single time. Regarding this clone: What it binds is unknown.

This receptor was identified in a man aged 18 to 30 in good health. Some clones in this sample may be carry-over from other donors' samples. Sequencing was done on a sample of naive CD4+ T cells from PBMCs. Subset in this sample: CD45RA+ positively selected.

This CDR3 reads CASSPPMTGNYEQYF. Here the CDR3 DNA reads TGCGCCAGCAGCCCCCCAATGACTGGAAACTACGAGCAGTACTTC. This chain joins TRBV5-1 and TRBJ2-7; D unclear. The V end was cut by 4 bases, the J end by 3 bases, with 17 bases between. CDR1 is SGHRS and CDR2 is YFSETQ in the germline V gene. This CDR3 has 15 amino acids.